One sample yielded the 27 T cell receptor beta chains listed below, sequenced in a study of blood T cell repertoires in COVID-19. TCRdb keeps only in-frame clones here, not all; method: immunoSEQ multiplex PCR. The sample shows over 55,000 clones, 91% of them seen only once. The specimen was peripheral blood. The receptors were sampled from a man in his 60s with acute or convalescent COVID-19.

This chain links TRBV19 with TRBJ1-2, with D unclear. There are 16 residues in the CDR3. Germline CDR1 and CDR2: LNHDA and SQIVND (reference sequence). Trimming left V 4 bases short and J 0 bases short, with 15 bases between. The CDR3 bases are TGTGCCAGTAGTAAACCAGTCGGGTCTACTAACTATGGCTACACCTTC. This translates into CASSKPVGSTNYGYTF.

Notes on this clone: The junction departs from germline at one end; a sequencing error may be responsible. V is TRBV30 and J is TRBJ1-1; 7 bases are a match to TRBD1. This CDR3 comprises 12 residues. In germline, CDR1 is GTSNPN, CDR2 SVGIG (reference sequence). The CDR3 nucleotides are TGTGCCTGGAGTGTACAGGAGGACAGGCGGAGCTTT. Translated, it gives CAWSVQEDRRSF.

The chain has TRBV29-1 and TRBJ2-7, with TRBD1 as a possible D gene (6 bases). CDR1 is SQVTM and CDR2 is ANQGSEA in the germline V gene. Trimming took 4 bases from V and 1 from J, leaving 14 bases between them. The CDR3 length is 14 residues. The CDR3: CSVARLTGSYEQYF. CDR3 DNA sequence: TGCAGCGTTGCTCGTCTGACAGGTTCCTACGAGCAGTACTTC.

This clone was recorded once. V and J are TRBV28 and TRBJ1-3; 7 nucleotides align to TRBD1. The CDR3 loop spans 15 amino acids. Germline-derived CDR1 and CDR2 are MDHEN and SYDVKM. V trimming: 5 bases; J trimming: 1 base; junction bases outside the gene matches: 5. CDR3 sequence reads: CASSRTGESGNTIYF. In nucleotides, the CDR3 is TGTGCCAGCAGTCGTACAGGGGAATCTGGAAACACCATATATTTT.

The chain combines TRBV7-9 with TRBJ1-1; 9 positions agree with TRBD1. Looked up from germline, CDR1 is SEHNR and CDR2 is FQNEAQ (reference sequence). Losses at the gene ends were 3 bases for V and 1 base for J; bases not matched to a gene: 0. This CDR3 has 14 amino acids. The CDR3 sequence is CASSLGQGNTEAFF. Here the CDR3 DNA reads TGTGCCAGCAGCTTGGGACAGGGGAACACTGAAGCTTTCTTT.

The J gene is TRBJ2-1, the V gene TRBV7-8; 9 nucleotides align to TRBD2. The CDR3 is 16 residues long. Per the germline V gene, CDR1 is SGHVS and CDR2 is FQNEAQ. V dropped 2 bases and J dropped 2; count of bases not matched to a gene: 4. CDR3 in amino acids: CASSLLAGRTYNEQFF. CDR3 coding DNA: TGTGCCAGCAGCTTACTAGCGGGAAGAACCTACAATGAGCAGTTCTTC.

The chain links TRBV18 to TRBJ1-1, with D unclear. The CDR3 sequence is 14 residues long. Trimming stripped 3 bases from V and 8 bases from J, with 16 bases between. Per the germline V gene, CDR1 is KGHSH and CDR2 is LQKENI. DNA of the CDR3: TGTGCCAGCTCACCTGGTCGAGAGCCGGGAGAAGCTTTCTTT. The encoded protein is CASSPGREPGEAFF. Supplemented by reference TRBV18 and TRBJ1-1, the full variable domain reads NAGVMQNPRHLVRRRGQEARLRCSPMKGHSHVYWYRQLPEEGLKFMVYLQKENIIDESGMPKERFSAEFPKEGPSILRIQQVVRGDSAAYFCASSPGREPGEAFFGQGTRLTVV.

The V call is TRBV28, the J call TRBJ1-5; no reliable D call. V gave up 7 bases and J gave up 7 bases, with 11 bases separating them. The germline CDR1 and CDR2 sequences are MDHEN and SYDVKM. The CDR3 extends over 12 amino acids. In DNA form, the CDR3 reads TGTGCCAGCAAACTGCGGGAGCAGCCCCAGCATTTT. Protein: CASKLREQPQHF. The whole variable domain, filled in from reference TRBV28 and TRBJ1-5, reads DVKVTQSSRYLVKRTGEKVFLECVQDMDHENMFWYRQDPGLGLRLIYFSYDVKMKEKGDIPEGYSVSREKKERFSLILESASTNQTSMYLCASKLREQPQHFGDGTRLSIL.

CDR3 in DNA: TGTGCCACCAGCAGGGGGGGAGTTGAGCAGTTCTTC. This codes for CATSRGGVEQFF. The chain has TRBV15 and TRBJ2-1; D possibly corresponds to TRBD2 (6 bases). Germline CDR1 reads LNHNV; CDR2 reads YYDKDF (reference sequence). The CDR3 runs 12 residues. V lost 3 bases, J lost 9 bases, and 9 bases lay in between.

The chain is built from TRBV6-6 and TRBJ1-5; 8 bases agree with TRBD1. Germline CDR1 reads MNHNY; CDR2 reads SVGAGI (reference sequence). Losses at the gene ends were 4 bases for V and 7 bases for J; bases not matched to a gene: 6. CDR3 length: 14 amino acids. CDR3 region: CASSLETGAQPQHF. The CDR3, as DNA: TGTGCCAGCAGTTTGGAGACAGGGGCCCAGCCCCAGCATTTT.

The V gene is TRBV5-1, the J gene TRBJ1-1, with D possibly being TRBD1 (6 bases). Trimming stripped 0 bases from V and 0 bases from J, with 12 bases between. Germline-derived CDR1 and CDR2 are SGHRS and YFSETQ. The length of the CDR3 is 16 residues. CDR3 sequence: CASSLDGQGLNTEAFF. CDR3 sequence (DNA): TGCGCCAGCAGCTTGGATGGGCAGGGGCTGAACACTGAAGCTTTCTTT.

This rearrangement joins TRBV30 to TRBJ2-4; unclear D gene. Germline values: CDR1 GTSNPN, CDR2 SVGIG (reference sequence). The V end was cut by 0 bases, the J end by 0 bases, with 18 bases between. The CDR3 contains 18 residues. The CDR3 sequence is CAWSVLSVGRLAKNIQYF. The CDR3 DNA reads TGTGCCTGGAGTGTACTAAGCGTCGGTCGCCTAGCCAAAAACATTCAGTACTTC.

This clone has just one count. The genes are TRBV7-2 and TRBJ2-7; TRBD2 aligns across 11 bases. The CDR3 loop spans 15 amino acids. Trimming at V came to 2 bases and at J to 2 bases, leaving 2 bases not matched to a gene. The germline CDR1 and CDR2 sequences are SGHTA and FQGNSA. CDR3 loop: CASSLLAGGAYEQYF. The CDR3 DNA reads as TGTGCCAGCAGCTTATTAGCGGGAGGGGCCTACGAGCAGTACTTC.

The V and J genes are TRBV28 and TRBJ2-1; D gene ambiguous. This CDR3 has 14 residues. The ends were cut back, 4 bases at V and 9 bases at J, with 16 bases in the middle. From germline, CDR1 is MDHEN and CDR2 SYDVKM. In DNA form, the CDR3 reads TGTGCCAGCAGTTCCCCCCCCAATCTAAGTGAGCAGTTCTTC. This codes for CASSSPPNLSEQFF.

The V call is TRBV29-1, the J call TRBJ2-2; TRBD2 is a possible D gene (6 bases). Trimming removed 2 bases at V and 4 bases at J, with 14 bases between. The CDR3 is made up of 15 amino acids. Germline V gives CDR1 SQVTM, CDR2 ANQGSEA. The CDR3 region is CSVELALGSTGELFF. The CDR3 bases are TGCAGCGTTGAACTAGCGTTGGGGTCCACCGGGGAGCTGTTTTTT.

CDR3 amino acids: CASSYSAGPGYTF. In DNA, the CDR3 is TGTGCCAGCAGTTACTCGGCGGGCCCTGGCTACACCTTC. The V gene is TRBV6-5, the J gene TRBJ1-2; D is unclear. This CDR3 region has 13 residues. The germline V and J ends were trimmed by 0 bases and 7 bases, with 9 bases remaining between them. Germline CDR1 MNHEY, CDR2 SVGAGI.

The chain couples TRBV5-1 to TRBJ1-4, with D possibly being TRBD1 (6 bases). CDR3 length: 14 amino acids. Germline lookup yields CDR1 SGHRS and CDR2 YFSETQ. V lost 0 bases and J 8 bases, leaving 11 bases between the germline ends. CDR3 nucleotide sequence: TGCGCCAGCAGCTTGGAACAGGGCGGCGAAAAACTGTTTTTT. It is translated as CASSLEQGGEKLFF. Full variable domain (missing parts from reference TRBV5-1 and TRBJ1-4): KAGVTQTPRYLIKTRGQQVTLSCSPISGHRSVSWYQQTPGQGLQFLFEYFSETQRNKGNFPGRFSGRQFSNSRSEMNVSTLELGDSALYLCASSLEQGGEKLFFGSGTQLSVL.

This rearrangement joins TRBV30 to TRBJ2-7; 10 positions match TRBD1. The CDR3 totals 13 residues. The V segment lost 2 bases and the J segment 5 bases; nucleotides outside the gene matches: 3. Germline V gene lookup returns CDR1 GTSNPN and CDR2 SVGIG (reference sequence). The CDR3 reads CAWSRDRGNEQYF. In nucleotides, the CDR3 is TGTGCCTGGAGTAGGGACAGGGGAAACGAGCAGTACTTC.

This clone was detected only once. This CDR3 reads CASSLTSGAGNQPQHF. CDR3 nucleotide sequence: TGTGCCAGCAGCTTGACTTCAGGGGCTGGGAATCAGCCCCAGCATTTT. V and J are TRBV7-2 and TRBJ1-5, with a tentative D call TRBD1 (6 bases). Trimming removed 3 bases at V and 4 bases at J, with 16 bases between. This CDR3 has 16 amino acids. CDR1 SGHTA and CDR2 FQGNSA come from the germline V gene.

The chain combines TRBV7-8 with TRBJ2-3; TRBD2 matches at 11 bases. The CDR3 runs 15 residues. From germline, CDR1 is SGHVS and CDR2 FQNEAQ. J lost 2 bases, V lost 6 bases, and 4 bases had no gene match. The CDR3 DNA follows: TGTGCCAGCAGATTGGGACTAGCGGTCACAGATACGCAGTATTTT. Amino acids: CASRLGLAVTDTQYF.

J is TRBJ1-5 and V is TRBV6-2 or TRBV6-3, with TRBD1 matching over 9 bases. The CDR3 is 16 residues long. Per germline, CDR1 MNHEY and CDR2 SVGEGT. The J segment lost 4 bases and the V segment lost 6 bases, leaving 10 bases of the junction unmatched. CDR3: CASSFPGQGRNQPQHF. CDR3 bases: TGTGCCAGCAGCTTCCCGGGACAGGGAAGAAATCAGCCCCAGCATTTT.

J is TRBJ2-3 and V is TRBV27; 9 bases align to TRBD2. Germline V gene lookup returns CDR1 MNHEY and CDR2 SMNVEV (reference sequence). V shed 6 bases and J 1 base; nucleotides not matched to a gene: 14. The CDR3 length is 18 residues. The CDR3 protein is CASREWWAGGPGTDTQYF. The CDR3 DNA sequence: TGTGCCAGCAGAGAGTGGTGGGCGGGAGGGCCGGGCACAGATACGCAGTATTTT.

This CDR3 reads CASSRTSGSYNEQFF. The CDR3, as DNA: TGTGCCAGCAGCCGGACTAGCGGATCCTACAATGAGCAGTTCTTC. The chain couples TRBV6-5 to TRBJ2-1, with 10 bases lining up with TRBD2. The CDR3 is made up of 15 amino acids. Germline trimming cut 6 bases from V and 1 base from J; bases unmatched to any gene: 3. The germline CDR1 and CDR2 sequences are MNHEY and SVGAGI.

The DNA of the CDR3 is TGTGCCAGCAGTGAACAGGCCTACGAGCAGTACTTC. Protein sequence: CASSEQAYEQYF. The chain uses TRBV2 and TRBJ2-7, with D hard to call. CDR1 and CDR2 from the germline V gene are SNHLY and FYNNEI. Trimming removed 2 bases at V and 2 bases at J, with 4 bases between. This CDR3 region has 12 residues.

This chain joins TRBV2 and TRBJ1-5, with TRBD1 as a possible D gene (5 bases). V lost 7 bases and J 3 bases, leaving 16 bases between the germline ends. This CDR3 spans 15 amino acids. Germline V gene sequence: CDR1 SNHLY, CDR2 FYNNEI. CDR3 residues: CASTTSGRDNQPQHF. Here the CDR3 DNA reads TGTGCCAGCACTACGTCGGGCAGGGACAATCAGCCCCAGCATTTT.

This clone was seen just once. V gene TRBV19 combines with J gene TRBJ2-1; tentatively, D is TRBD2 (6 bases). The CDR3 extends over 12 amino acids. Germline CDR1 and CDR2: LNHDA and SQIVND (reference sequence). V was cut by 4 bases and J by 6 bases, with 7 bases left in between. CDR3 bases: TGTGCCAGTAGTAGGGGACTCAATGAGCAGTTCTTC. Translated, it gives CASSRGLNEQFF. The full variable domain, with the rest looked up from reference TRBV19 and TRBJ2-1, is DGGITQSPKYLFRKEGQNVTLSCEQNLNHDAMYWYRQDPGQGLRLIYYSQIVNDFQKGDIAEGYSVSREKKESFPLTVTSAQKNPTAFYLCASSRGLNEQFFGPGTRLTVL.

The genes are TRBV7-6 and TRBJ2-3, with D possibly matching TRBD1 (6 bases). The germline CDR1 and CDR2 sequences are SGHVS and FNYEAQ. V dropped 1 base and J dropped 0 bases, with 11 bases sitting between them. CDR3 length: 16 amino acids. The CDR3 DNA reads TGTGCCAGCAGCTTAGTTGGGGGCGGGAGCACAGATACGCAGTATTTT. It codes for CASSLVGGGSTDTQYF.